A single TCR beta chain is shown here with its context. Its antigen remains unidentified. Data came from immunoSEQ multiplex PCR; TCRdb stores just in-frame clones and leaves some out. The table includes 10,000 or so clones, around nine tenths detected once. This sample stems from a study of pediatric ulcerative colitis. General study points: A couple of rectal clonotypes were found only in ulcerative colitis patients, all of them. In rectum, acute severe colitis had expanded clones and less diversity. Repertoires came from total lymphocyte DNA, not specific subsets.

This sequence was found in a girl aged 10 to 17 with moderate ulcerative colitis. The sample taken for sequencing was blood.

CDR3 in DNA: TGTGCCAGCAGTGAAGAGGGACGGTCGGCCTACGAGCAGTACTTC. Translating gives CASSEEGRSAYEQYF. This sequence joins TRBV6-1 and TRBJ2-7; D tentatively reads TRBD1 or TRBD2 (5 bases each). V dropped 1 base and J dropped 2 bases, with 12 bases sitting between them. The CDR3 totals 15 residues. Germline CDR1 MNHNS, CDR2 SASEGT.